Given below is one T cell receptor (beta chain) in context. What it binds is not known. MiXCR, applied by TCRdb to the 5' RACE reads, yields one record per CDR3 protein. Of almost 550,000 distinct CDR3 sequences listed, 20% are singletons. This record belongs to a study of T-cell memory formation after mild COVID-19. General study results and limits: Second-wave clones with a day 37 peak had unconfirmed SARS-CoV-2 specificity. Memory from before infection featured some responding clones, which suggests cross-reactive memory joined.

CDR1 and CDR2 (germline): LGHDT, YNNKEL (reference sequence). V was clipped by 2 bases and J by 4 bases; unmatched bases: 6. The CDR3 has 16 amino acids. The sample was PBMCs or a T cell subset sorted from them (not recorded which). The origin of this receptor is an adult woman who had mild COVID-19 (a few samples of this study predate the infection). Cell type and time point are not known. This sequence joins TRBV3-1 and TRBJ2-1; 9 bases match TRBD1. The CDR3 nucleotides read TGTGCCAGCAGCCAATCCGACAGGGGGGATTACAATGAGCAGTTCTTC. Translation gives CASSQSDRGDYNEQFF.